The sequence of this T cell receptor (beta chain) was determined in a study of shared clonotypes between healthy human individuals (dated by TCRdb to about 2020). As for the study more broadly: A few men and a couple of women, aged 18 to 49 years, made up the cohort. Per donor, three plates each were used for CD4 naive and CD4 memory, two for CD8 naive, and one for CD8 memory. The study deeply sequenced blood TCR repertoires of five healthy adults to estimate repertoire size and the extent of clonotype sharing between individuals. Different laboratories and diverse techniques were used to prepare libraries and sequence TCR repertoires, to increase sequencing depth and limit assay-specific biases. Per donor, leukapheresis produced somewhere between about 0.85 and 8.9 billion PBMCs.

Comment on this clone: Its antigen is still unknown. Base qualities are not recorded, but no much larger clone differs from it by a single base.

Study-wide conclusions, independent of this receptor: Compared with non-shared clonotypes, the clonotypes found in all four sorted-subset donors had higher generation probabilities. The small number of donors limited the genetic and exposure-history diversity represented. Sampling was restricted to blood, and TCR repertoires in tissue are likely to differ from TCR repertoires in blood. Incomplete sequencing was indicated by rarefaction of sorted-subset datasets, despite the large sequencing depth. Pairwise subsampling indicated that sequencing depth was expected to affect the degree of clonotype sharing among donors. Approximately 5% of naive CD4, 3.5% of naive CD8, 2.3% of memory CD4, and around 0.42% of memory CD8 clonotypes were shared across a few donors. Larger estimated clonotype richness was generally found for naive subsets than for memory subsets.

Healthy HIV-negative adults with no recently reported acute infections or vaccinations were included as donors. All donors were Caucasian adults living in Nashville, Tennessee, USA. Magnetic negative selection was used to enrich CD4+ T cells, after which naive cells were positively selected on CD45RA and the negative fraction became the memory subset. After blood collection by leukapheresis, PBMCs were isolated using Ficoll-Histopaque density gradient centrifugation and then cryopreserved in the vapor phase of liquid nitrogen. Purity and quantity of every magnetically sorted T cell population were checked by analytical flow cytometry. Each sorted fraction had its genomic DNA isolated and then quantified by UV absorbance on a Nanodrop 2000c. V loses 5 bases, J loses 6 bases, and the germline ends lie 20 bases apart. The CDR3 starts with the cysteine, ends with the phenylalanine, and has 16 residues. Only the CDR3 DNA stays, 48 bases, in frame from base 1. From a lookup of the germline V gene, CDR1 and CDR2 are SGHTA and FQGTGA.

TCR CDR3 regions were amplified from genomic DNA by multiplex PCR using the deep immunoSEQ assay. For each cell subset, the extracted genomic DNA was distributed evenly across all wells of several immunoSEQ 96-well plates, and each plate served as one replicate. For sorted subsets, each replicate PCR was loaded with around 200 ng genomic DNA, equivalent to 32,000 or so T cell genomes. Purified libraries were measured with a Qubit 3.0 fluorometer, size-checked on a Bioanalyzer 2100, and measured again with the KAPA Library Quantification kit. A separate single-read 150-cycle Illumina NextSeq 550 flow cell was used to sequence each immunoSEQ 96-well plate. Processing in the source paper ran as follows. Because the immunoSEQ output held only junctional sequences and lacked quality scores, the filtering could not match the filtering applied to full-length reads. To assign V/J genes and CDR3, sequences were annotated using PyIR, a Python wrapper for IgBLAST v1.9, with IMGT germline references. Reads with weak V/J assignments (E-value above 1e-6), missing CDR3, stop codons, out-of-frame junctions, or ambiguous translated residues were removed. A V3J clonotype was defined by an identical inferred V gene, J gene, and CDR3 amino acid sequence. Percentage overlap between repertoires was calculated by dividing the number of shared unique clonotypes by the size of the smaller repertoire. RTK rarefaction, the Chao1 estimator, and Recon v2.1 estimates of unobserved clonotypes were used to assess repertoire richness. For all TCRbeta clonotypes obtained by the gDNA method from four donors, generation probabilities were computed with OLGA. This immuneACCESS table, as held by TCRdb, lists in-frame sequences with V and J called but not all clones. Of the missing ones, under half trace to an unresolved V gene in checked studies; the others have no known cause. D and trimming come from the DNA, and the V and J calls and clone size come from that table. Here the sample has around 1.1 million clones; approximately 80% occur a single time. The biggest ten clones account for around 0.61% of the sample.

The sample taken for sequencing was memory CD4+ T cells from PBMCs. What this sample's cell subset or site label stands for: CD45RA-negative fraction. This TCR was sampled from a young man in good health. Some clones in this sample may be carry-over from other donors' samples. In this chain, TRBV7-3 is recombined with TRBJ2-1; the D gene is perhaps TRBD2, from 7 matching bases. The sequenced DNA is TGTGCCAGCAGCCCCATAAGGACAGAGCGGGGCAATGAGCAGTTCTTC. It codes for CASSPIRTERGNEQFF.